These T cell receptor beta chains were read from a single sample in a study of human T cells and chemical hapten exposure. MiXCR was run by TCRdb on the 5' RACE reads, yielding one entry per CDR3 protein. The top ten clones hold 2.8% of a sample with 110,000 or so distinct CDR3 sequences, roughly 18% of them seen once. These receptors originate from a human donor in good health. Each CDR3 is given with its conserved first and last residue. A D gene is named only where the DNA matches it firmly. Expanded clones get a size class; other rows say once, few or many, or leave the size out.

size	J	V	D	DNA	CDR3
few	TRBJ1-2	TRBV30	TRBD1	TGTGCCTGGAGCACCGGGACAGATTGGTACTATGGCTACACCTTC	CAWSTGTDWYYGYTF
.	TRBJ2-5	TRBV29-1	.	TGCAGCGTAAGTTTCGAACAAGAGACCCAGTACTTC	CSVSFEQETQYF
.	TRBJ1-5	TRBV6-1	.	TGTGCCAGCAGTGGAGAGATTAGCAATCAGCCCCAGCATTTT	CASSGEISNQPQHF
.	TRBJ2-3	TRBV27	.	TGTGCCAGCAGTTTATGGGAATTAGATACGCAGTATTTT	CASSLWELDTQYF
few	TRBJ1-1	TRBV7-9	.	TGTGCCAGCAGCTTACTATTTGCCGTGGGAGCTTTCTTT	CASSLLFAVGAFF
.	TRBJ1-6	TRBV2	.	TGTGCCACCCTACCGGGAATACAATCACCCCTCCACTTT	CATLPGIQSPLHF
few	TRBJ2-7	TRBV12-3/TRBV12-4	TRBD2	TGTGCCAGCAGATTAGCGGGAGGGCCGGGTGAGCAGTACTTC	CASRLAGGPGEQYF
few	TRBJ2-1	TRBV28	TRBD1	TGTGCCAGCAAGGGACAGGGAGCCTACAATGAGCAGTTCTTC	CASKGQGAYNEQFF
.	TRBJ2-1	TRBV7-3	TRBD2	TGTGCCAGCAGCTACGGGGGGGTAGGTATCAATGAGCAGTTCTTC	CASSYGGVGINEQFF
once	TRBJ2-7	TRBV19	TRBD2	TGTGCCTCCCAGGGCAGCGGGACCTACGAGCAGTACTTC	CASQGSGTYEQYF
.	TRBJ2-7	TRBV7-3	.	TGTGCCAGCAGCCCAATTGGGGGATACGAGCAGTACTTC	CASSPIGGYEQYF
.	TRBJ2-3	TRBV7-2	.	TGTGCCAGCAGCTCCAGGGCGGGGCTCACAGATACGCAGTATTTT	CASSSRAGLTDTQYF
few	TRBJ1-3	TRBV18	TRBD1	TGTGCCAGCTCACCGGACAGGGCTGGAAACACCATATATTTT	CASSPDRAGNTIYF
few	TRBJ2-5	TRBV7-2	TRBD2	TGTGCCAGCAGCTTAGGGAGTAGCGGGAGGGGAGAGACCCAGTACTTC	CASSLGSSGRGETQYF
.	TRBJ1-2	TRBV5-1	TRBD1	TGCGCCAGCAGCTTGGGACAGGGGGGCTATGGCTACACCTTC	CASSLGQGGYGYTF
.	TRBJ2-1	TRBV12-3/TRBV12-4	TRBD1	TGTGCCAGCAGTTTCAGGGCAGGGGGTATAGTTCTCTACAATGAGCAGTTCTTC	CASSFRAGGIVLYNEQFF
.	TRBJ1-1	TRBV28	.	TGTGCCAGCAGTTTAGGGGGGGTTGACACTGAAGCTTTCTTT	CASSLGGVDTEAFF
.	TRBJ2-4	TRBV3-1	.	TGTGCCAGCAGCCATAGCCAGATAAGACTAGCCAAAAACATTCAGTACTTC	CASSHSQIRLAKNIQYF
few	TRBJ1-1	TRBV11-2	TRBD1	TGTGCCAGCAGCCCCACAGGGGTGAACACTGAAGCTTTCTTT	CASSPTGVNTEAFF
few	TRBJ2-7	TRBV5-1	.	TGCGCCAGCAGCCAACCTCGAGGAGCGAGCTCCTACGAGCAGTACTTC	CASSQPRGASSYEQYF
.	TRBJ1-1	TRBV27	.	TGTGCCAGCAGGGCACGCCGGGTGGCCGACACTGAAGCTTTCTTT	CASRARRVADTEAFF
few	TRBJ1-2	TRBV29-1	TRBD1	TGCAGCGTTGCAGGGGGCGAAAGTCTTAACTATGGCTACACCTTC	CSVAGGESLNYGYTF
.	TRBJ2-1	TRBV11-1	TRBD2	TGTGCCAGCAGCCAGGGACTAGCGGTTCTGGGCTCCTACAATGAGCAGTTCTTC	CASSQGLAVLGSYNEQFF
few	TRBJ2-7	TRBV10-1	.	TGCGCCAGCAGTGACTCCGGAAGCCACGAGCAGTACTTC	CASSDSGSHEQYF
.	TRBJ2-7	TRBV5-1	.	TGCGCCAGCAGCTTGGCAGGGATTATAGGTGACTTCTACGAGCAGTACTTC	CASSLAGIIGDFYEQYF
.	TRBJ1-1	TRBV27	.	TGTGCCAGCAGTTTTAGTGGGTTCACTGAAGCTTTCTTT	CASSFSGFTEAFF
few	TRBJ2-4	TRBV6-5	TRBD2	TGTGCCAGCAGAAACCTAGCGGTTAAAAACATTCAGTACTTC	CASRNLAVKNIQYF
few	TRBJ2-3	TRBV28	.	TGTGCCAGCAGTCTGAGGCCAGATACGCAGTATTTT	CASSLRPDTQYF
.	TRBJ2-1	TRBV5-1	.	TGCGCCAGCAGCTTGCTCCCGGGGGCCTCCAATGAGCAGTTCTTC	CASSLLPGASNEQFF
.	TRBJ2-1	TRBV11-2	.	TGTGCCAGCAGCTTAGAGATGGGGGGCCACCCCCGGTTCTTC	CASSLEMGGHPRFF
few	TRBJ1-2	TRBV12-3/TRBV12-4	.	TGTGCCAGCAGTTCCCAAACCTCACTATTCTTC	CASSSQTSLFF
few	TRBJ1-5	TRBV20-1	.	TGCAGTGCTAGAGCAGTAGGGGGAAAAAGCAATCAGCCCCAGCATTTT	CSARAVGGKSNQPQHF
few	TRBJ2-1	TRBV28	.	TGTGCCAGCAGTTTAGTTACAAACAGGGTTTCCTACAATGAGCAGTTCTTC	CASSLVTNRVSYNEQFF
.	TRBJ2-7	TRBV12-3/TRBV12-4	.	TGTGCCAGCAGGCCCGGGATACATACGAGCGGGCAGTACTTC	CASRPGIHTSGQYF
.	TRBJ2-7	TRBV3-1	.	TGTGCCAGCAGCCCCTATGGCCAAACCGGGGGCGAGCAGTACTTC	CASSPYGQTGGEQYF
many	TRBJ2-2	TRBV11-2	.	TGTGCCAGCAGCCCCCAGCGTGGGAGTGTCGGGGAGCTGTTTTTT	CASSPQRGSVGELFF
.	TRBJ2-7	TRBV14	TRBD2	TGTGCCAGCAGCCTCGGGGGGACTAGATCCTCCGAGCAGTACTTC	CASSLGGTRSSEQYF
.	TRBJ2-7	TRBV5-4	.	TGTGCCAGCAGCTGGGGGCGGACCTCCTACGAGCAGTACTTC	CASSWGRTSYEQYF
few	TRBJ2-3	TRBV28	.	TGTGCCAGCAGTTTTGGGGGACGGAGCCAGGGAGATACGCAGTATTTT	CASSFGGRSQGDTQYF
few	TRBJ2-3	TRBV30	TRBD1	TGTGCCTGGAGCCTACAGGGGGGCACAGATACGCAGTATTTT	CAWSLQGGTDTQYF
.	TRBJ2-7	TRBV3-1	TRBD2	TGTGCCAGCAGCCCTATAGCGGGAGGGCCCTACGAGCAGTACTTC	CASSPIAGGPYEQYF
few	TRBJ2-1	TRBV9	.	TGTGCCAGCAGCGTAGGGTCAGGGTATGAGCAGTTCTTC	CASSVGSGYEQFF
few	TRBJ1-2	TRBV3-1	.	TGTGCCAGCAGCCAAGATACCTTACCTTACAGGGAGGGCTATGGCTACACCTTC	CASSQDTLPYREGYGYTF
.	TRBJ1-1	TRBV11-2	.	TGTGCCAGCAGCTTAAGATCAGGGTTGAACACTGAAGCTTTCTTT	CASSLRSGLNTEAFF
few	TRBJ2-1	TRBV10-3	TRBD2	TGTGCCATCAGTGAACTAGCGGGATATGACAATGAGCAGTTCTTC	CAISELAGYDNEQFF
.	TRBJ2-3	TRBV6-5	TRBD2	TGTGCCAGCAGTTACGAGCGGGGGGGCACAGATACGCAGTATTTT	CASSYERGGTDTQYF
.	TRBJ2-3	TRBV7-3	TRBD2	TGTGCCAGCAGCCCAGCGGGAGAGTGGACGCAGTATTTT	CASSPAGEWTQYF
many	TRBJ2-7	TRBV28	TRBD1	TGTGCCAGCAGTTTGGGGACAGGGGCACGGGAGCAGTACTTC	CASSLGTGAREQYF
.	TRBJ2-1	TRBV30	TRBD2	TGTGCCTGGAGTCCCCGACCAGGGGCTAGCGGGACGTTTTACAATGAGCAGTTCTTC	CAWSPRPGASGTFYNEQFF
few	TRBJ1-1	TRBV7-9	.	TGTGCCAGCAGCTTAGAAGGTGTGAACACTGAAGCTTTCTTT	CASSLEGVNTEAFF
.	TRBJ1-5	TRBV20-1	TRBD1	TGCAGTGCTCTACAGGGGAGGGTCAATCAGCCCCAGCATTTT	CSALQGRVNQPQHF
.	TRBJ2-2	TRBV20-1	.	TGCAGTGCTACTTATACCGGCACCGGGGAGCTGTTTTTT	CSATYTGTGELFF
many	TRBJ2-3	TRBV3-1	.	TGTGCCAGCAGCCAAGATCTTAAAAGCAGTGCGGTGGATAGCACAGATACGCAGTATTTT	CASSQDLKSSAVDSTDTQYF
many	TRBJ2-3	TRBV5-1	TRBD2	TGCGCCAGCAGCATCGCCAGGACTAGCGCGATACAAGATACGCAGTATTTT	CASSIARTSAIQDTQYF
few	TRBJ2-3	TRBV28	.	TGTGCCAGCACTTCCGCCGGGGAAACAGATACGCAGTATTTT	CASTSAGETDTQYF
few	TRBJ2-1	TRBV7-3	.	TGTGCCAGCAGCCCCTCGGCGGCTAGTGAGCAGTTCTTC	CASSPSAASEQFF
few	TRBJ1-5	TRBV18	TRBD1	TGTGCCAGCTCACCCTACGGACAGGGTAGCAATCAGCCCCAGCATTTT	CASSPYGQGSNQPQHF
few	TRBJ2-1	TRBV20-1	TRBD2	TGCAGTGCTAGAGCTTCTAGCGGACACTCCTACAATGAGCAGTTCTTC	CSARASSGHSYNEQFF
.	TRBJ2-3	TRBV27	TRBD2	TGTGCCAGCAGGGAGACAGACAGCGGGGCGGATACGCAGTATTTT	CASRETDSGADTQYF
few	TRBJ2-7	TRBV14	.	TGTGCCAGCAGCCCGAATGTGGGCTCCTACGAGCAGTACTTC	CASSPNVGSYEQYF